The T cell receptor (beta chain) under discussion was sequenced for a study of blood T cell repertoires in COVID-19. Repertoires were generated with immunoSEQ multiplex PCR, while TCRdb's copy carries only in-frame clones and drops some. Among around 400,000 clones listed, roughly 88% were seen once. This CDR3 is 14 amino acids long. The V end lost 5 bases, the J end lost 7 bases, and 14 bases lay between the germline ends. CDR1 is KGHDR and CDR2 is SFDVKD in the germline V gene. The chain has TRBV24-1 and TRBJ1-5, with D perhaps TRBD1 (6 bases). This sequence originates from a woman between 18 and 29 years old who had been exposed to COVID-19. The sequenced sample consisted of PBMCs or T cells enriched from blood (not recorded which). The CDR3 loop reads CATSATGRIQPQHF. CDR3 DNA sequence: TGTGCCACCAGTGCGACAGGAAGAATACAGCCCCAGCATTTT.